This T cell receptor (beta chain) came from a study of blood T cell repertoires in COVID-19. Study at large: From the United States, Italy and Spain came samples of acute and convalescent COVID-19. Sources were T cells, B-cell-depleted T cells, or PBMCs; the material itself was cDNA or gDNA.

CDR1 is LNHDA and CDR2 is SQIVND in the germline V gene (reference sequence). This CDR3 comprises 11 residues. Between the trimmed V and J ends, which lost 5 bases and 4 bases, there was a span of 5 bases. In the original workflow: Estimated nucleated cell counts came from reference gene primer amplification. Sequenced by immunoSEQ multiplex PCR; TCRdb stores in-frame clones only, minus some. That table is the source of V, J and clone size, and D and trimming were worked out from the DNA. The sample lists approximately 150,000 clones; roughly 89% were seen once. The TCR originated in a woman aged 45-59 years with active or convalescent COVID-19. The sample consisted of peripheral blood. The chain has TRBV19 and TRBJ1-2; no definite D call. The CDR3 protein is CASSESYGYTF. The CDR3 nucleotides read TGTGCCAGTAGTGAGAGCTATGGCTACACCTTC.